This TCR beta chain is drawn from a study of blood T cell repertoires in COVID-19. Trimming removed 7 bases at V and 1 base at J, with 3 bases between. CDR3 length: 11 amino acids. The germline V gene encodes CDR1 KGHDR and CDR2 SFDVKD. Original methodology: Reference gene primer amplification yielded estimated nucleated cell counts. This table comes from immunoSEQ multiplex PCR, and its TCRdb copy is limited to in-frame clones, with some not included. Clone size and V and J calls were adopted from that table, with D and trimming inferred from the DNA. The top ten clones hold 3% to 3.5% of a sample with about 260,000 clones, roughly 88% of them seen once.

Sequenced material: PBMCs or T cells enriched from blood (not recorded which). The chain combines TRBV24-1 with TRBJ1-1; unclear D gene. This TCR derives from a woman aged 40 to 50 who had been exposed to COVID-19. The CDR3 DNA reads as TGTGCCACCAGACAGAACACTGAAGCTTTCTTT. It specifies CATRQNTEAFF.